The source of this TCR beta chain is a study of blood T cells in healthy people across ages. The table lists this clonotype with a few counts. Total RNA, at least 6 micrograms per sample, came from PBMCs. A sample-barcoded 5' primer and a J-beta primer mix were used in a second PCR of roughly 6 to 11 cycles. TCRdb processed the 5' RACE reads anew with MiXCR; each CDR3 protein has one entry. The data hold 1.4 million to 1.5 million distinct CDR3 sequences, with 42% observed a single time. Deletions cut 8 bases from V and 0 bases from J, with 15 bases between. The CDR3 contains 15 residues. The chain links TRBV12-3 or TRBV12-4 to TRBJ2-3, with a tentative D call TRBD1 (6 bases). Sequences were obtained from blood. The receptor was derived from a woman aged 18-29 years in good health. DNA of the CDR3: TGTGCCAGCGGGGGCCAGACCACTAGCACAGATACGCAGTATTTT. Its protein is CASGGQTTSTDTQYF.